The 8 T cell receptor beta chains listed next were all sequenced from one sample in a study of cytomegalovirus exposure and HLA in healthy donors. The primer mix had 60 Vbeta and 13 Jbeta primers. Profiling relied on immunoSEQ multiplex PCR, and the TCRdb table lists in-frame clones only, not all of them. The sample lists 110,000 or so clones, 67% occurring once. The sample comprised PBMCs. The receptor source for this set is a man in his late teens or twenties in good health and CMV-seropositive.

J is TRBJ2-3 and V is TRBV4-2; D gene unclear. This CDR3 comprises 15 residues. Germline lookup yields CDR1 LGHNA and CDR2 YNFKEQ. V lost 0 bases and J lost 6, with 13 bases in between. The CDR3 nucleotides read TGTGCCAGCAGCCAAGATCCGAAAAACTATGATACGCAGTATTTT. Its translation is CASSQDPKNYDTQYF.

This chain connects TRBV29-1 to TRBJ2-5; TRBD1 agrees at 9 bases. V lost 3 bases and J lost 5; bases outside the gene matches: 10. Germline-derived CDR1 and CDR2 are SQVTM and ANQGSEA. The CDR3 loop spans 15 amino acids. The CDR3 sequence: CSVDEPGQGRETQYF. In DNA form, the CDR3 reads TGCAGCGTTGACGAACCGGGACAGGGTCGGGAGACCCAGTACTTC.

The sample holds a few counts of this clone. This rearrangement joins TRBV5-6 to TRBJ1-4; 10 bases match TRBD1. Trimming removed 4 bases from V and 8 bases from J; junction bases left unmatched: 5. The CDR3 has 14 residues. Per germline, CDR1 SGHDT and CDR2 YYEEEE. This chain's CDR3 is CASSLGTGDEKLFF. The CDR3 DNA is TGTGCCAGCAGCCTAGGGACAGGGGACGAAAAACTGTTTTTT.

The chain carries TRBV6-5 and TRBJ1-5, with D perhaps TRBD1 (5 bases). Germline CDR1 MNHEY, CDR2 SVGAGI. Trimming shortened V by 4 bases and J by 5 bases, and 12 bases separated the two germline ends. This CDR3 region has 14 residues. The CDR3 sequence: CASSFGRGDQPQHF. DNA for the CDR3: TGTGCCAGCAGTTTCGGTCGGGGGGATCAGCCCCAGCATTTT.

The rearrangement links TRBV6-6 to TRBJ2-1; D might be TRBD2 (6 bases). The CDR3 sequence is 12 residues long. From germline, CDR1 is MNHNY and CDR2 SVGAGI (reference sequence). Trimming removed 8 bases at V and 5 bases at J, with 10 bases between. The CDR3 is CASGGGNNEQFF. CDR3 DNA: TGTGCCAGCGGAGGCGGGAACAATGAGCAGTTCTTC.

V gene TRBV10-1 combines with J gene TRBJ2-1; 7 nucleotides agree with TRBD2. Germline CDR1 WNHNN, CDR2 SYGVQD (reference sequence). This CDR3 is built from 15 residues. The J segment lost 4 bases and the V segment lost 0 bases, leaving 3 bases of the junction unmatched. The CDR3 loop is CASSESRGGYNEQFF. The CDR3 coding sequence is TGCGCCAGCAGTGAGTCGCGCGGGGGATACAATGAGCAGTTCTTC.

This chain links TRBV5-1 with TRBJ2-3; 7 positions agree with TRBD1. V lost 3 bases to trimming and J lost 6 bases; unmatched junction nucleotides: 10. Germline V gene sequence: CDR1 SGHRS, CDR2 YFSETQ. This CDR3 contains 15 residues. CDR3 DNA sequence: TGCGCCAGCAGCTCACAGACAGGGTTTGCTGATACGCAGTATTTT. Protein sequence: CASSSQTGFADTQYF.

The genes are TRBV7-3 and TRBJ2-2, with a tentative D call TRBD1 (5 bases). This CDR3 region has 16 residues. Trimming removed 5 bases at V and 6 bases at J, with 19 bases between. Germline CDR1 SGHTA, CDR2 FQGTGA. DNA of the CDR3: TGTGCCAGCAGCCCTCGGCTAGGGGCCAGACCCGGGGAGCTGTTTTTT. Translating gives CASSPRLGARPGELFF.